This passage covers 22 T cell receptor beta chains from one sample sequenced in a study of PD-L1 blockade in urothelial cancer. Time point specified: pretreatment peripheral blood. Sequencing used immunoSEQ multiplex PCR; TCRdb keeps in-frame clones, though not all of them. The data hold about 70,000 clones, with roughly nine tenths observed a single time. The starting material was PBMCs, obtained around atezolizumab (anti-PD-L1) treatment. The receptors were gathered from a man between 65 and 79 years old with urothelial cancer.

This sequence joins TRBV14 and TRBJ2-7; 9 nucleotides match TRBD1. The CDR3 totals 15 residues. The germline V gene has CDR1 SGHDN and CDR2 FVKESK. The junction had 5 bases not matched to a gene; V was cut back by 4 bases and J by 1 base. CDR3 in DNA: TGTGCCAGCAGCCGAGGACAGGGGTTTTCCTACGAGCAGTACTTC. Protein product: CASSRGQGFSYEQYF.

This clone is a singleton in its sample. This sequence joins TRBV6-5 and TRBJ2-3; possible D gene TRBD2, 5 bases. Germline V CDR1 and CDR2: MNHEY, SVGAGI. The germline V and J ends were trimmed by 5 bases and 9 bases, with 15 bases remaining between them. The CDR3 has 13 residues. CDR3 loop: CASSPPLGETQYF. Here the CDR3 DNA reads TGTGCCAGCAGTCCCCCCTTGGGAGAAACGCAGTATTTT.

J is TRBJ2-3 and V is TRBV28, with TRBD2 matching over 9 bases. The CDR3 has 16 amino acids. In germline, CDR1 is MDHEN, CDR2 SYDVKM. The junction had 7 bases not matched to a gene; V was cut back by 6 bases and J by 0 bases. The CDR3 loop is CASRTPLAGSTDTQYF. Written as DNA, the CDR3 is TGTGCCAGCAGGACCCCGCTAGCGGGAAGCACAGATACGCAGTATTTT.

The V gene is TRBV27, the J gene TRBJ2-7, with D perhaps matching TRBD1 (5 bases). The CDR3 spans 15 residues. Trimming took off 1 base at V and 0 bases at J, with 10 bases between the two ends. In germline, CDR1 is MNHEY, CDR2 SMNVEV (reference sequence). The CDR3 protein is CASSLLGRDSYEQYF. CDR3 in DNA: TGTGCCAGCAGTTTATTGGGCAGGGACTCCTACGAGCAGTACTTC.

CDR3 sequence reads: CASRRGLSYEQYF. CDR3 bases: TGTGCCAGCAGACGCGGTTTGAGCTACGAGCAGTACTTC. The chain joins TRBV11-2 to TRBJ2-7; D gene ambiguous. The CDR3 runs 13 residues. Per the germline V gene, CDR1 is SGHAT and CDR2 is FQNNGV. The V and J ends lost 6 bases and 3 bases respectively, with 12 bases between them.

The CDR3 here is CASSPPGLPYYEQFF. Written as DNA, the CDR3 is TGTGCCAGCAGTCCTCCGGGACTACCTTATTATGAGCAGTTCTTC. The chain joins TRBV6-5 to TRBJ2-1; 7 positions agree with TRBD2. Germline CDR1 reads MNHEY; CDR2 reads SVGAGI. This CDR3 has 15 amino acids. After removal of 5 bases from V and 8 bases from J, the junction contained 12 bases not matched to a gene.

The chain is built from TRBV7-9 and TRBJ1-1; TRBD1 might be the D (5 bases). Germline lookup yields CDR1 SEHNR and CDR2 FQNEAQ (reference sequence). Trimming cost V 4 bases and J 4 bases, with 19 bases left between them. This CDR3 spans 16 amino acids. The CDR3 loop is CASSSLLRGGTTEAFF. In DNA, the CDR3 is TGTGCCAGCAGCTCCCTCCTAAGGGGAGGGACCACTGAAGCTTTCTTT.

The chain has TRBV5-4 and TRBJ2-3, with 11 nucleotides matching TRBD2. With V trimmed by 4 bases and J by 0 bases, 10 bases remained unmatched. Germline CDR1 reads SGHNT; CDR2 reads YYREEE (reference sequence). The CDR3 totals 18 residues. This CDR3 is CASSPGLAASISTDTQYF. The CDR3 DNA follows: TGTGCCAGCAGCCCGGGACTAGCGGCATCCATTAGCACAGATACGCAGTATTTT. The full variable domain, completed using reference TRBV5-4 and TRBJ2-3, is ETGVTQSPTHLIKTRGQQVTLRCSSQSGHNTVSWYQQALGQGPQFIFQYYREEENGRGNFPPRFSGLQFPNYSSELNVNALELDDSALYLCASSPGLAASISTDTQYFGPGTRLTVL.

The V gene is TRBV7-6, the J gene TRBJ1-1; tentatively, D is TRBD1 (5 bases). The CDR3 has 12 amino acids. The germline gives CDR1 SGHVS, CDR2 FNYEAQ. The ends were cut back, 11 bases at V and 1 base at J, with 11 bases in the middle. CDR3 nucleotide sequence: TGTGCCGTGGCGGGGCGGAACACTGAAGCTTTCTTT. This codes for CAVAGRNTEAFF. The variable domain in full, with the rest retrieved from reference TRBV7-6 and TRBJ1-1, is GAGVSQSPRYKVTKRGQDVALRCDPISGHVSLYWYRQALGQGPEFLTYFNYEAQQDKSGLPNDRFSAERPEGSISTLTIQRTEQRDSAMYRCAVAGRNTEAFFGQGTRLTVV.

This clone was seen only once. This rearrangement joins TRBV10-1 to TRBJ2-2, with 8 bases lining up with TRBD1. This CDR3 is 16 amino acids long. Trimming removed 3 bases from V and 1 base from J; junction bases left unmatched: 4. Germline V gene lookup returns CDR1 WNHNN and CDR2 SYGVQD (reference sequence). The CDR3 here is CASSDLGTGNTGELFF. The CDR3 DNA reads as TGCGCCAGCAGTGATTTGGGGACAGGGAACACCGGGGAGCTGTTTTTT.

V is TRBV28 and J is TRBJ2-7; 7 bases align to TRBD2. Per the germline V gene, CDR1 is MDHEN and CDR2 is SYDVKM. The CDR3 contains 19 residues. The ends lost 5 bases at V and 0 bases at J; junction bases unmatched: 19. The CDR3 region is CASSPGLGATTSISYEQYF. The CDR3 region has the DNA TGTGCCAGCAGTCCCGGACTAGGGGCGACAACTTCCATCTCCTACGAGCAGTACTTC.

The J gene is TRBJ1-2, the V gene TRBV30; 7 nucleotides line up with TRBD1. J lost 5 bases, V lost 1 base, and 7 bases had no gene match. This CDR3 comprises 14 residues. The germline V gene encodes CDR1 GTSNPN and CDR2 SVGIG (reference sequence). The CDR3 nucleotides read TGTGCCTGGAGTGCGCAGGGGGTGGGTTATGGCTACACCTTC. Protein product: CAWSAQGVGYGYTF.

V usage is TRBV29-1 and J usage is TRBJ2-3; a weak D match, TRBD1 (6 bases). The CDR3 length is 14 residues. The V and J ends lost 7 bases and 2 bases respectively, with 16 bases between them. CDR1 SQVTM and CDR2 ANQGSEA come from the germline V gene. The CDR3 region has the DNA TGCAGCGCCCGCAGGGCAGGGGACACAGATACGCAGTATTTT. It translates to CSARRAGDTDTQYF.

The chain employs TRBV6-4 and TRBJ2-2; 9 bases agree with TRBD1. Germline CDR1 MRHNA, CDR2 SNTAGT. V was clipped by 0 bases and J by 4 bases; unmatched bases: 12. The CDR3 extends over 19 amino acids. For the CDR3, the DNA is TGTGCCAGCAGTGACTCGATGGGACAGGGACCCCCTTTCACCGGGGAGCTGTTTTTT. Amino acids: CASSDSMGQGPPFTGELFF.

The CDR3 DNA reads TGTGCCAGCAGCTTAGGCCGGAGGAACAATGAGCAGTTCTTC. It yields the protein CASSLGRRNNEQFF. The gene calls are TRBV11-2 and TRBJ2-1, with D possibly matching TRBD2 (5 bases). Germline V gene sequence: CDR1 SGHAT, CDR2 FQNNGV. The CDR3 totals 14 residues. The ends were cut back, 1 base at V and 5 bases at J, with 9 bases in the middle.

CDR3 coding DNA: TGTGCCAGCAGCCTTCTAGCGGGAGTAGGAAATGAGCAGTTCTTC. Protein product: CASSLLAGVGNEQFF. The gene calls are TRBV2 and TRBJ2-1, with TRBD2 identical over 10 bases. The J segment lost 7 bases and the V segment lost 6 bases, leaving 9 bases of the junction unmatched. CDR1 and CDR2 from the germline V gene are SNHLY and FYNNEI. The CDR3 is 15 residues long.

The rearrangement links TRBV11-2 to TRBJ2-2; 8 bases match TRBD2. CDR3 size: 13 residues. V was pared by 5 bases and J by 5 bases, with 1 base of the junction left unmatched. Germline CDR1 and CDR2: SGHAT and FQNNGV. The CDR3 nucleotides read TGTGCCAGCAGCAAGCGGGAGACCGGGGAGCTGTTTTTT. Residues: CASSKRETGELFF. Full variable domain (missing parts from reference TRBV11-2 and TRBJ2-2): EAGVAQSPRYKIIEKRQSVAFWCNPISGHATLYWYQQILGQGPKLLIQFQNNGVVDDSQLPKDRFSAERLKGVDSTLKIQPAKLEDSAVYLCASSKRETGELFFGEGSRLTVL.

This clone was counted between two and nine times. This chain links TRBV7-3 with TRBJ2-7; 7 bases are a match to TRBD1. The CDR3 length is 15 residues. Germline values: CDR1 SGHTA, CDR2 FQGTGA. V gave up 5 bases and J gave up 7 bases; unmatched junction bases: 14. The CDR3 spells CASSPDGQVSREQYF. In DNA, the CDR3 is TGTGCCAGCAGCCCCGATGGACAGGTCTCCCGAGAGCAGTACTTC.

This rearrangement joins TRBV9 to TRBJ2-3, with D perhaps matching TRBD1 (5 bases). Germline CDR1 SGDLS, CDR2 YYNGEE. V dropped 2 bases and J dropped 3 bases, with 10 bases sitting between them. The CDR3 loop spans 14 amino acids. DNA for the CDR3: TGTGCCAGCAGCGTGGACACCACAACAGATACGCAGTATTTT. It codes for CASSVDTTTDTQYF.

This clone occurred a few times. This chain uses TRBV10-1 with TRBJ2-3; 8 bases agree with TRBD2. This CDR3 has 17 amino acids. Germline CDR1 WNHNN, CDR2 SYGVQD (reference sequence). V shed 0 bases, J shed 1 base, and the junction held 6 bases outside the gene matches. In DNA form, the CDR3 reads TGCGCCAGCAGTGAGTCGCGGGGGGCGTGGGGCACAGATACGCAGTATTTT. Its protein is CASSESRGAWGTDTQYF.

The sample holds one count of this clone. The chain recombines TRBV7-9 with TRBJ1-5; 8 nucleotides match TRBD1. Germline assignment: CDR1 SEHNR and CDR2 FQNEAQ (reference sequence). The trim removed 1 base at V and 4 bases at J, leaving 0 bases unmatched. This CDR3 is 14 amino acids long. CDR3 in amino acids: CASSLGTGNQPQHF. The CDR3 bases are TGTGCCAGCAGCTTAGGGACAGGGAATCAGCCCCAGCATTTT.

This clone was found once. The chain uses TRBV6-1 and TRBJ1-5; 9 bases line up with TRBD1. Germline loops: CDR1 MNHNS, CDR2 SASEGT. J lost 2 bases, V lost 4 bases, and 6 bases had no gene match. This CDR3 spans 16 amino acids. The CDR3 region is CASSGTGVSGNQPQHF. CDR3 nucleotides: TGTGCCAGCAGTGGGACAGGGGTGTCGGGCAATCAGCCCCAGCATTTT.